What follows describes a single TCR beta chain. Its antigen is undetermined. This specimen comes from a study of T cell responses to AZD1222 COVID-19 vaccine. Whole-study context: Second doses that came at about 4 or about 12 weeks were put together.

Per germline, CDR1 ENHRY and CDR2 SYGVKD. The CDR3 runs to 14 residues. With 3 bases removed from V and 4 bases from J, the gap between germline ends came to 12 bases. Findings of the study overall: Baseline antibody screening turned up just six seropositive AZD1222 recipients. Variant regions that are unmutated are reportedly the target of nearly half of spike-specific TCRs. The CD4 TCRs associated with vaccination extended across spike and predominated at 160-218 and 743-854.

Here immunoSEQ multiplex PCR was the method, and the copy in TCRdb shows in-frame clones only, minus some. The table lists 150,000 to 200,000 clones, roughly 92% of them singletons. The source material was peripheral blood, sampled on day 0 of AZD1222 vaccination. This TCR derives from an adult in good health. The chain has TRBV10-3 and TRBJ1-1; TRBD1 might be the D (6 bases). The CDR3, as DNA: TGTGCCATCAGTGAATCAGGCAGGGGCACTGAAGCTTTCTTT. It is translated as CAISESGRGTEAFF.